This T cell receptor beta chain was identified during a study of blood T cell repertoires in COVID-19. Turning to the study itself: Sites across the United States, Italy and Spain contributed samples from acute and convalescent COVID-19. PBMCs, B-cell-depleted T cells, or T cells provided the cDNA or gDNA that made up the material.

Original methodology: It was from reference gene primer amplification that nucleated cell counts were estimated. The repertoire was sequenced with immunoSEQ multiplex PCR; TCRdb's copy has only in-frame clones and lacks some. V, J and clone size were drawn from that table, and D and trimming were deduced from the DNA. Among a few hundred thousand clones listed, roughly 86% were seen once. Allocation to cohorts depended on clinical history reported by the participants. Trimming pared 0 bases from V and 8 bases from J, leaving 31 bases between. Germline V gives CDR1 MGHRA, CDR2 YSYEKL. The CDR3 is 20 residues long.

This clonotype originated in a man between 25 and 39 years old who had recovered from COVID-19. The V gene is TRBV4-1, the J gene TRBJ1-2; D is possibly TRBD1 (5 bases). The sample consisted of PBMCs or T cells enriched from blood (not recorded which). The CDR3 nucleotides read TGCGCCAGCAGCCAAGATCTTCGGGGCACAGGACGGGGGATTTTTAAGGGCTACACCTTC. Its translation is CASSQDLRGTGRGIFKGYTF.